These 7 T cell receptor beta chains were all obtained from the same sample, sequenced in a study of patients and donors after allogeneic stem cell transplantation (dated by TCRdb to the early 2020s). To prepare the library, RT-PCR was applied. TCRdb names NextSeq 550 as the instrument used. TCRdb itself trimmed the public reads at Q25 with fastp, ran MiXCR and retained productive beta chains. Records with the same CDR3 protein are collapsed into one entry carrying the most frequent genes and DNA. The sample yields about 89,000 distinct CDR3 sequences; around 48% were counted once. Roughly 64% of the sample goes to the ten largest clones. Specimen: blood, either unsorted or a sorted T cell fraction (not recorded which). The receptors shown here come from a human donor who was either an allogeneic HSCT recipient or a stem cell or donor lymphocyte infusion donor (not recorded which). It is not recorded whose cells these are; they may come from a transplant donor.

This chain links TRBV12-3 or TRBV12-4 with TRBJ2-1; TRBD1 might be the D (6 bases). Trimming stripped 6 bases from V and 4 bases from J, with 19 bases between. This CDR3 contains 16 residues. The CDR3 here is CASSQPTGSRYNEQFF. CDR3 nucleotides: TGTGCCAGCAGCCAACCCACAGGGAGTCGGTACAATGAGCAGTTCTTC.

The chain joins TRBV20-1 to TRBJ2-1; D remains unclear. The CDR3 sequence is 13 residues long. V lost 0 bases and J 9 bases, leaving 12 bases between the germline ends. Germline CDR1 is DFQATT and CDR2 is SNEGSKA (reference sequence). The CDR3 loop reads CSARDGWLSEQFF. The CDR3 nucleotides read TGCAGTGCTAGAGATGGGTGGTTGAGTGAGCAGTTCTTC.

J is TRBJ1-4 and V is TRBV20-1, with D perhaps matching TRBD1 (5 bases). Germline CDR1 and CDR2: DFQATT and SNEGSKA (reference sequence). This CDR3 is built from 13 residues. V lost 5 bases, J lost 7 bases, and 14 bases lay in between. As DNA, the CDR3 is TGCAGTGCTCCGGACGGTGGGGGTGAAAAACTGTTTTTT. The encoded protein is CSAPDGGGEKLFF.

The chain employs TRBV4-3 and TRBJ1-2, with TRBD1 identical over 11 bases. The V and J ends lost 1 base and 6 bases, in that order; junction bases with no gene match: 4. The CDR3 length is 15 residues. Germline assignment: CDR1 LGHNA and CDR2 YSLEER. As DNA, the CDR3 is TGCGCCAGCAGCCAAGTGGGGACAGGGGGTAATGGCTACACCTTC. It is translated as CASSQVGTGGNGYTF.

V and J are TRBV11-1 and TRBJ1-2, with D hard to call. The germline V gene encodes CDR1 SGHAT and CDR2 FQDESV (reference sequence). The CDR3 spans 13 residues. V was trimmed by 4 bases and J by 5 bases, leaving 11 bases between them. The CDR3 here is CASSSGLAYGYTF. Here the CDR3 DNA reads TGTGCCAGCAGCTCCGGACTGGCATATGGCTACACCTTC.

This chain joins TRBV7-2 and TRBJ1-1; no clear D gene. The CDR3 is made up of 15 amino acids. V shed 2 bases and J shed 7 bases, with 17 bases lying between them. CDR1 SGHTA and CDR2 FQGNSA come from the germline V gene. The CDR3 spells CASSLSGKWGYEAFF. CDR3 nucleotide sequence: TGTGCCAGCAGCTTAAGCGGCAAGTGGGGATATGAAGCTTTCTTT.

The genes are TRBV20-1 and TRBJ1-1; D possibly corresponds to TRBD1 (5 bases). Trimming removed 3 bases from V and 2 bases from J, with 16 bases in between. This CDR3 region has 15 residues. Germline lookup yields CDR1 DFQATT and CDR2 SNEGSKA (reference sequence). CDR3 region: CSASKGTTENTEAFF. CDR3 DNA: TGCAGTGCTAGTAAGGGGACGACTGAAAACACTGAAGCTTTCTTT.